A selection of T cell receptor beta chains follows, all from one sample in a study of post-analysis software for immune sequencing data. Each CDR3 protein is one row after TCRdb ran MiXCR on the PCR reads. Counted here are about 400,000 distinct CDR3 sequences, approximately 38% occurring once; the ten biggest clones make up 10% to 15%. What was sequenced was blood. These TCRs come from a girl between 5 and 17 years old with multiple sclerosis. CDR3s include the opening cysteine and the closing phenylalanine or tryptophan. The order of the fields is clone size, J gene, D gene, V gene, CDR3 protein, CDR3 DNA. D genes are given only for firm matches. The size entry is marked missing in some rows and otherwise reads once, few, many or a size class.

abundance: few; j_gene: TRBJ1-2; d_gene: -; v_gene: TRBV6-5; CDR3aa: CASSLSGTGYTF; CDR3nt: TGTGCCAGCAGTTTGTCAGGGACGGGCTACACCTTC
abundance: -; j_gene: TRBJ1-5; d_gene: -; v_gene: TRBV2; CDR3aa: CASRVRDSRNQPQHF; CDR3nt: TGTGCCAGCAGGGTCCGGGACTCCCGAAATCAGCCCCAGCATTTT
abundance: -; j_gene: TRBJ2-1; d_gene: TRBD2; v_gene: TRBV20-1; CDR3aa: CSARSRGTSGVDEQFF; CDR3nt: TGCAGTGCTAGATCTCGTGGGACTAGCGGGGTCGATGAGCAGTTCTTC
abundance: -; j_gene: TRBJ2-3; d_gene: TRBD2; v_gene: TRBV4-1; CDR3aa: CASSQGLAGGSVSDTQYF; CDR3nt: TGCGCCAGCAGCCAGGGACTAGCGGGGGGGTCCGTTTCTGATACGCAGTATTTT
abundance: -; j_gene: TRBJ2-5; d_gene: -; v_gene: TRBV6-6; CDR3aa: CASTLKPCPGPEETQYF; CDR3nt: TGTGCCAGCACCCTGAAACCATGTCCGGGGCCTGAAGAGACCCAGTACTTC
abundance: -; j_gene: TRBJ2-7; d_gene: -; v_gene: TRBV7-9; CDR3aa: CASSQAGFPNYEQYF; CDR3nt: TGTGCCAGCAGCCAAGCAGGGTTCCCCAACTACGAGCAGTACTTC
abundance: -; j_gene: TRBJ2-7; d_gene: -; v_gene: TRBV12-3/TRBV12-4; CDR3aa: CASSSALNRDYEQYF; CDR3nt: TGTGCCAGCAGTTCCGCCCTGAACAGGGATTACGAGCAGTACTTC
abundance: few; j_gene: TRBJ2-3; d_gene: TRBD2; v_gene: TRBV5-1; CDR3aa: CASSSGTSGLTDTQYF; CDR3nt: TGCGCCAGCAGCTCAGGGACTAGCGGACTCACAGATACGCAGTATTTT
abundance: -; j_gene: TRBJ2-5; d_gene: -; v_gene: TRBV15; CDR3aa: CATSRGGRVHEQYF; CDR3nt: TGTGCCACCAGCAGAGGGGGCCGGGTGCATGAGCAGTACTTC
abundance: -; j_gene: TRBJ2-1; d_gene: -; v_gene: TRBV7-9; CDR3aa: CARGTLSDEQFF; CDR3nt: TGTGCCAGGGGGACTCTTTCGGATGAGCAGTTCTTC
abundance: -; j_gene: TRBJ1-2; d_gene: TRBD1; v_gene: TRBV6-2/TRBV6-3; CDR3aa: CASSPWDRGNYGYTF; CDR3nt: TGTGCCAGCAGTCCCTGGGACAGGGGAAACTATGGCTACACCTTC
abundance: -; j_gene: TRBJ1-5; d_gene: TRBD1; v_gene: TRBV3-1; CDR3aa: CVSSQGQGFNQPQHF; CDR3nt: TGTGTCAGCAGCCAGGGACAGGGGTTTAATCAGCCCCAGCATTTT
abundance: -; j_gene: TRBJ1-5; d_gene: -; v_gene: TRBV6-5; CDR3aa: CASRIRQLSQPQHF; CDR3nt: TGTGCCAGCAGGATAAGACAGTTAAGTCAGCCCCAGCATTTT